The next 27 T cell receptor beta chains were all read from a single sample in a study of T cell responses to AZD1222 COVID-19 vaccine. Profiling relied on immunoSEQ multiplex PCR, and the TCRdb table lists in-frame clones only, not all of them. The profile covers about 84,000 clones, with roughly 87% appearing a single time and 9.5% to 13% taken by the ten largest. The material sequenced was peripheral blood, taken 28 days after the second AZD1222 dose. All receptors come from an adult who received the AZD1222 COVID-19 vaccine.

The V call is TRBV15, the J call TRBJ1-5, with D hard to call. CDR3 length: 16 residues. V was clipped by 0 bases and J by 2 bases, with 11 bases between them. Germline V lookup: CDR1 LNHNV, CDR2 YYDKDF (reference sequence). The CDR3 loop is CATSREGQSGNQPQHF. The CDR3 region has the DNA TGTGCCACCAGCAGAGAAGGCCAGAGTGGCAATCAGCCCCAGCATTTT.

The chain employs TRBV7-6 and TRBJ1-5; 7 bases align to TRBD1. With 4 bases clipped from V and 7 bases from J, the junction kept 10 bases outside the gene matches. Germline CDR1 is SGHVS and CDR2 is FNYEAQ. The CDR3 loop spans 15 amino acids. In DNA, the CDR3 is TGTGCCAGCAGCTCACTCGAGGGGGCTCGACAGCCCCAGCATTTT. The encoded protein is CASSSLEGARQPQHF.

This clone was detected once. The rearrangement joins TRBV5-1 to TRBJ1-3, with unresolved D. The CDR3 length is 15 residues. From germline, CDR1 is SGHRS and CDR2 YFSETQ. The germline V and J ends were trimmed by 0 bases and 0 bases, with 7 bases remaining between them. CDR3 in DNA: TGCGCCAGCAGCTTGGACGGAAACTCTGGAAACACCATATATTTT. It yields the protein CASSLDGNSGNTIYF.

CDR3 DNA: TGCGCCAGCAGCCAAGTTCCAGGTTTTTACCCGAACACTGAAGCTTTCTTT. Protein sequence: CASSQVPGFYPNTEAFF. This rearrangement joins TRBV4-3 to TRBJ1-1; D not resolved. The germline V gene encodes CDR1 LGHNA and CDR2 YSLEER. The V end was cut by 1 base, the J end by 1 base, with 16 bases between. The CDR3 runs 17 residues.

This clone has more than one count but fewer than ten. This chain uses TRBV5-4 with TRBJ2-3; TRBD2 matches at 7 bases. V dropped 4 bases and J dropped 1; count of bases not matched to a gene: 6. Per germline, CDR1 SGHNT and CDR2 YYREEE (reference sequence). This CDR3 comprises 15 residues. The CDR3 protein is CASSTSAGGTDTQYF. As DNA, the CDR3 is TGTGCCAGCAGCACCTCTGCGGGGGGCACAGATACGCAGTATTTT.

CDR3: CASSPEGRGNEKLFF. The DNA of the CDR3 is TGCGCCAGCAGCCCGGAGGGCAGGGGAAATGAAAAACTGTTTTTT. The chain links TRBV4-1 to TRBJ1-4, with D possibly matching TRBD1 (6 bases). CDR3 length equals 15 residues. The V and J ends lost 4 bases and 5 bases respectively, with 14 bases between them. Germline CDR1 reads MGHRA; CDR2 reads YSYEKL.

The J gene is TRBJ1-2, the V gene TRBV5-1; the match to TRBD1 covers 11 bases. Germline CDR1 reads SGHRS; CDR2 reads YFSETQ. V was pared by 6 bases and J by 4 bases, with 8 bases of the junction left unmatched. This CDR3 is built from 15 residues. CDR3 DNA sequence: TGCGCCAGCACCCATACGGGACAGGGGGTCTATGGCTACACCTTC. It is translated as CASTHTGQGVYGYTF. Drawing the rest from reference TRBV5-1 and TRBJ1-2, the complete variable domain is KAGVTQTPRYLIKTRGQQVTLSCSPISGHRSVSWYQQTPGQGLQFLFEYFSETQRNKGNFPGRFSGRQFSNSRSEMNVSTLELGDSALYLCASTHTGQGVYGYTFGSGTRLTVV.

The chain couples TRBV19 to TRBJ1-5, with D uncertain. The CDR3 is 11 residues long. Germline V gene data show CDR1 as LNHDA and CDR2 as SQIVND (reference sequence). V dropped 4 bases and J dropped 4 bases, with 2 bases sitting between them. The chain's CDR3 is CASSNNQPQHF. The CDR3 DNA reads TGTGCCAGTAGTAATAATCAGCCCCAGCATTTT.

CDR3 nucleotides: TGTGCCAGTAGTATAATAGTCAACAGGGGGTCCCAGCCCCAGCATTTT. It specifies CASSIIVNRGSQPQHF. The rearrangement links TRBV19 to TRBJ1-5; 8 bases agree with TRBD1. Germline V gene data show CDR1 as LNHDA and CDR2 as SQIVND (reference sequence). V trimming: 2 bases; J trimming: 7 bases; junction bases outside the gene matches: 10. The CDR3 consists of 16 residues.

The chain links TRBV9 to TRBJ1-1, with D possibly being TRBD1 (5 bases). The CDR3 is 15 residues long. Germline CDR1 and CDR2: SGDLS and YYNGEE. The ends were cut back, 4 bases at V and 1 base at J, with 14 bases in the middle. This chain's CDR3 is CASSITGGQNTEAFF. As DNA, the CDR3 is TGTGCCAGCAGCATTACAGGAGGGCAGAACACTGAAGCTTTCTTT.

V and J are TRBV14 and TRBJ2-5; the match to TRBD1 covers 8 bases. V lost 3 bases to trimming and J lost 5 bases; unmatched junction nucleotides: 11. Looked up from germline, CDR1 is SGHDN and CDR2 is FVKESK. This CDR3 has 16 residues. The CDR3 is CASSHRQGIPAETQYF. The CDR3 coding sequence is TGTGCCAGCAGCCATAGACAGGGGATACCCGCGGAGACCCAGTACTTC.

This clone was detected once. CDR3 in DNA: TGCGCCAGCAGCTGGACAGGTTCCACCGGGGAGCTGTTTTTT. Translating gives CASSWTGSTGELFF. The rearrangement links TRBV5-1 to TRBJ2-2, with 7 bases that match TRBD1. Germline CDR1 and CDR2: SGHRS and YFSETQ. V gave up 3 bases and J gave up 4 bases; unmatched junction bases: 3. The CDR3 loop spans 14 amino acids.

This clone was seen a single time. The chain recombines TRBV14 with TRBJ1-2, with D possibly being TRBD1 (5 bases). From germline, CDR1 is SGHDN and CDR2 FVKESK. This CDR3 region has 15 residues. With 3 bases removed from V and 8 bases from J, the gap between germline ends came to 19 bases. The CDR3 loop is CASSHRQGELGGYTF. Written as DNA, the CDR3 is TGTGCCAGCAGCCACCGGCAGGGAGAATTGGGCGGCTACACCTTC.

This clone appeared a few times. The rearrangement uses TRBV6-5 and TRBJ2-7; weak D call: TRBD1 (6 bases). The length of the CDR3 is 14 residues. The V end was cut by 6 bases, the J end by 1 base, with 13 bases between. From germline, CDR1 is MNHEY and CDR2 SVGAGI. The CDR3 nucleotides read TGTGCCAGCAGCAAGACAGGCCTTTCCTACGAGCAGTACTTC. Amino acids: CASSKTGLSYEQYF.

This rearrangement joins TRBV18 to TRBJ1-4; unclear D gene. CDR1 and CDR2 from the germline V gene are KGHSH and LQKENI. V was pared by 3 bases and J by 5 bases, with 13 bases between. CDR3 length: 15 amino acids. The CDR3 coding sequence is TGTGCCAGCTCACCCCCCGGGAGAGGGAATGAAAAACTGTTTTTT. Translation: CASSPPGRGNEKLFF. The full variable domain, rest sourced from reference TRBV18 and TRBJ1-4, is NAGVMQNPRHLVRRRGQEARLRCSPMKGHSHVYWYRQLPEEGLKFMVYLQKENIIDESGMPKERFSAEFPKEGPSILRIQQVVRGDSAAYFCASSPPGRGNEKLFFGSGTQLSVL.

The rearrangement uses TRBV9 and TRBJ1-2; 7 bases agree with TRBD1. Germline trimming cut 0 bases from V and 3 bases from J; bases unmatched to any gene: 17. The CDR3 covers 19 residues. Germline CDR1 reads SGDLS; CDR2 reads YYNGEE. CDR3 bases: TGTGCCAGCAGCGTAGGAGAACACAGGGGCGTAAGGTCTTACTATGGCTACACCTTC. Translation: CASSVGEHRGVRSYYGYTF.

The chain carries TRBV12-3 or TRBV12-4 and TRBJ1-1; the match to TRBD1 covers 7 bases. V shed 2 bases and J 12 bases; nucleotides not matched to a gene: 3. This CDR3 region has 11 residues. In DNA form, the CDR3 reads TGTGCCAGCAGTTTATACAGGGGAACTTTCTTT. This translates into CASSLYRGTFF.

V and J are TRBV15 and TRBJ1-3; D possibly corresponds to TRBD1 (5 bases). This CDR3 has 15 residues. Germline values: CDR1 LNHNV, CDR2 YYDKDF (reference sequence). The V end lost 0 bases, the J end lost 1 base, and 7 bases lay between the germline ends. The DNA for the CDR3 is TGTGCCACCAGCAGAGATTGGGGGTCTGGAAACACCATATATTTT. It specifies CATSRDWGSGNTIYF.

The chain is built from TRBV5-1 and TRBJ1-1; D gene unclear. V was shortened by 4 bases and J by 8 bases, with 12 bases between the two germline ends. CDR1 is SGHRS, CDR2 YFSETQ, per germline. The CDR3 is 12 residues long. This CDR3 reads CASSPRIGEAFF. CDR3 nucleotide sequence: TGCGCCAGCAGCCCACGGATTGGCGAAGCTTTCTTT.

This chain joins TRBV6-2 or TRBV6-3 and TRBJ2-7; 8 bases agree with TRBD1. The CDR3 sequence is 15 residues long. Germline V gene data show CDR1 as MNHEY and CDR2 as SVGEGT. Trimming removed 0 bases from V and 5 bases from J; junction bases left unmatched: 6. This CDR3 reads CASSYSRTGNHEQYF. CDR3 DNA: TGTGCCAGCAGTTACTCACGGACAGGGAACCACGAGCAGTACTTC.

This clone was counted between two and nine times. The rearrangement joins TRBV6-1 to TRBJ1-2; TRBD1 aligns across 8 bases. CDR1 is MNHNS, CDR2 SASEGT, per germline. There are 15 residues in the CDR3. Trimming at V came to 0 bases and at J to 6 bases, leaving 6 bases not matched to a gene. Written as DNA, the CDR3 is TGTGCCAGCAGTGAAGCGCTCAGGGGGCATGATGGCTACACCTTC. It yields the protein CASSEALRGHDGYTF.

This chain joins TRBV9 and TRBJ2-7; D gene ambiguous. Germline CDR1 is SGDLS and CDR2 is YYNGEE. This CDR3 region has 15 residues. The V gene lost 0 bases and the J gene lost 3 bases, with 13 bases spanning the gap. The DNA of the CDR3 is TGTGCCAGCAGCGTAGGGGGTCAGGTAGGCTACGAGCAGTACTTC. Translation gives CASSVGGQVGYEQYF.

The CDR3 protein is CASSRGEGKLFF. CDR3 DNA: TGCGCCAGCAGCCGTGGCGAGGGAAAACTGTTTTTT. The V gene is TRBV4-3, the J gene TRBJ1-4; D gene unclear. The V and J ends lost 4 bases and 10 bases respectively, with 10 bases between them. CDR3 size: 12 residues. Germline values: CDR1 LGHNA, CDR2 YSLEER.

The DNA of the CDR3 is TGTGCCAGCAGGACCCAGCCGCGGGGCTACACCTTC. Protein sequence: CASRTQPRGYTF. This sequence joins TRBV12-3 or TRBV12-4 and TRBJ1-2; D is undetermined. CDR3 length: 12 residues. Trimming left V 6 bases short and J 8 bases short, with 13 bases between.

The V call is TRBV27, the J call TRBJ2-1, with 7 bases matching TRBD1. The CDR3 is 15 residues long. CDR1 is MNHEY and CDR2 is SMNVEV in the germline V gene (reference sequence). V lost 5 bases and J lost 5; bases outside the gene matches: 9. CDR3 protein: CASSNRGRGDNEQFF. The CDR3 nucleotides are TGTGCCAGCAGTAACAGGGGCCGGGGAGACAATGAGCAGTTCTTC.

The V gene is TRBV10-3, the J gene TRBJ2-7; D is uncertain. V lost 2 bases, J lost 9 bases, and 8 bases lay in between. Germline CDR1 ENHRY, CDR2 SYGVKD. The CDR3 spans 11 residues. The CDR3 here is CAISERERQYF. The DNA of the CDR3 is TGTGCCATCAGTGAGAGGGAAAGGCAGTACTTC.

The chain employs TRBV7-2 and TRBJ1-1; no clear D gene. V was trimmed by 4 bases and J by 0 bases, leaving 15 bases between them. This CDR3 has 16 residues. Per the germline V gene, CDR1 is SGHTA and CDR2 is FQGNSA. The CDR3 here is CASSSTPTAMNTEAFF. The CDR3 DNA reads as TGTGCCAGCAGCTCAACCCCAACAGCAATGAACACTGAAGCTTTCTTT. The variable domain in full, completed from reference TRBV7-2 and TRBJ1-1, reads GAGVSQSPSNKVTEKGKDVELRCDPISGHTALYWYRQSLGQGLEFLIYFQGNSAPDKSGLPSDRFSAERTGGSVSTLTIQRTQQEDSAVYLCASSSTPTAMNTEAFFGQGTRLTVV.